This T cell receptor (beta chain) appears in the sequencing data of a study of shared clonotypes between healthy human individuals (dated by TCRdb to 2018 to 2020). With regard to the full study: A couple of women and a few men aged 18 to 49 years were included in the cohort. For each donor, CD4 naive and CD4 memory were each given three plates, CD8 naive was given two plates, and CD8 memory was given one plate. The study deeply sequenced blood TCR repertoires of several healthy adults to estimate repertoire size and the extent of clonotype sharing between individuals. Libraries were prepared and TCR repertoires were sequenced by different laboratories using diverse techniques, in order to increase sequencing depth and limit assay-specific biases. Leukapheresis yielded between about 0.85 and 10 billion PBMCs per donor.

Healthy HIV-negative adults with no recently reported acute infections or vaccinations were included as donors. Every donor was a Caucasian adult residing in Nashville, Tennessee, USA. Magnetic negative selection was used to enrich CD4+ T cells, after which naive cells were positively selected on CD45RA and the negative fraction became the memory subset. Blood was obtained by leukapheresis, after which PBMCs were separated by Ficoll-Histopaque density gradient centrifugation and cryopreserved in liquid nitrogen vapor phase. Purity and quantity of every magnetically sorted T cell population were checked by analytical flow cytometry. From each sorted fraction, genomic DNA was isolated and quantified by UV absorbance on a Nanodrop 2000c. Using the deep immunoSEQ assay, multiplex PCR amplified TCR CDR3 regions from genomic DNA. Genomic DNA extracted from each cell subset was distributed evenly over all wells of several immunoSEQ 96-well plates, and each plate served as one replicate. For sorted subsets, approximately 200 ng of genomic DNA, equivalent to roughly 33,000 T cell genomes, went into each replicate PCR. Purified libraries were measured with a Qubit 3.0 fluorometer, size-checked on a Bioanalyzer 2100, and measured again with the KAPA Library Quantification kit. Every immunoSEQ 96-well plate was sequenced on a separate single-read 150-cycle Illumina NextSeq 550 flow cell. The study's own analysis went as follows. The immunoSEQ output contained only junctional sequences without quality scores, so filtering could not match that applied to full-length reads. Sequences were annotated with PyIR, a Python wrapper for IgBLAST v1.9, and V/J genes and CDR3 were assigned using IMGT germline references. Reads with weak V/J assignments (E-value above 1e-6), missing CDR3, stop codons, out-of-frame junctions, or ambiguous translated residues were removed. V3J clonotypes were defined as sequences sharing the same inferred V gene, J gene, and CDR3 amino acid sequence. Percentage overlap between repertoires was computed as shared unique clonotypes divided by the size of the smaller repertoire. Three approaches were used to assess repertoire richness: RTK rarefaction, the Chao1 estimator, and Recon v2.1 estimates of unobserved clonotypes. Generation probabilities for all TCRbeta clonotypes obtained by the gDNA method from a handful of donors were computed using OLGA. TCRdb provides this immuneACCESS table in a form limited to in-frame rearrangements. Some clones are lacking; in checked studies, under half of them reflect an unresolved V gene, and why the rest are absent is not known. V and J calls and clone size are those listed in that table; D and trimming were worked out from the DNA. This sample holds about 1.1 million clones; 77% were observed only once. The ten largest clones capture 0.89% of the sample.

Comments on this clone: Its cognate antigen has yet to be identified. At one end, the junction sequence differs from germline, possibly due to a read error. The same CDR3 can be traced to other DNA sequences in this sample.

The CDR3 holds 14 amino acids from the cysteine to the phenylalanine. Only the CDR3 region is kept as DNA, spanning 42 bases read in frame from base 1. Reading the germline V gene gives CDR1 LGHNA and CDR2 YNFKEQ. Overall study outcomes, separate from this receptor: Because the study included only a small number of donors, the genetic and exposure-history diversity represented was limited. Sampling was limited to blood, and TCR repertoires in tissue likely differ from TCR repertoires in blood. When a handful of donors were compared, the shared fraction of clonotypes was approximately 5% for naive CD4, approximately 3.3% for naive CD8, roughly 2.5% for memory CD4, and under 0.5% for memory CD8. Rarefaction of sorted-subset datasets indicated incomplete sequencing despite the large sequencing depth. Pairwise subsampling indicated that sequencing depth was expected to affect the degree of clonotype sharing among donors. Larger estimated clonotype richness was generally found for naive subsets than for memory subsets. Compared with non-shared clonotypes, clonotypes shared by all four sorted-subset donors had higher generation probabilities.

The chain couples TRBV4-2 to TRBJ2-7; TRBD2 is perhaps the D gene, given 5 matching bases. This receptor was taken from a man in his late teens or twenties in good health. Some clones in this sample may be carry-over from other donors' samples. The sample taken for sequencing was memory CD4+ T cells from PBMCs. This specimen's cell subset or site label, interpreted: CD45RA-negative fraction. The DNA is TGTGCCAGCAGTCAAGGACCCGCGGGTGGCGAGCAGTACTTC. Protein translation: CASSQGPAGGEQYF.